The rows below give T cell receptor beta chains drawn from one sample of a study of blood T cell repertoires in COVID-19. Profiled with immunoSEQ multiplex PCR; TCRdb holds only in-frame clones, not every one. This sample carries about 350,000 clones, about nine tenths of them seen once, and the ten largest clones take approximately 1%. The sequenced sample was PBMCs or T cells enriched from blood (not recorded which). Source of these receptors: a woman under 40 who had been exposed to COVID-19. Each CDR3 is given with its conserved first and last residue. The D gene is left open where the match is weak. A clone size is listed for some rows: how often the clone was seen (once, few, many), or a class if it is expanded.

D gene: TRBD2
clone size: -
J gene: TRBJ2-5
V gene: TRBV11-2
CDR3 length: 16
CDR3 DNA: TGTGCCAGCAGCTCGTGGACTAGCGGGTACCAAGAGACCCAGTACTTC
CDR3 protein: CASSSWTSGYQETQYF

D gene: TRBD1
clone size: few
J gene: TRBJ1-6
V gene: TRBV5-1
CDR3 length: 15
CDR3 DNA: TGCGCCAGCAGCTTGGATGGACAGGGTAATTCACCCCTCCACTTT
CDR3 protein: CASSLDGQGNSPLHF

D gene: -
clone size: few
J gene: TRBJ2-7
V gene: TRBV11-3
CDR3 length: 15
CDR3 DNA: TGTGCCAGCAGCTTAGACATGGCACAGGGAGACGAGCAGTACTTC
CDR3 protein: CASSLDMAQGDEQYF

D gene: TRBD1
clone size: once
J gene: TRBJ2-3
V gene: TRBV6-4
CDR3 length: 15
CDR3 DNA: TGTGCCAGCAGTGACGGGCAGGGGGTCGCAGATACGCAGTATTTT
CDR3 protein: CASSDGQGVADTQYF

D gene: TRBD2
clone size: -
J gene: TRBJ2-1
V gene: TRBV5-1
CDR3 length: 16
CDR3 DNA: TGCGCCAGCAGCTTTCCCGGACTAGCGGGACTCAATGAGCAGTTCTTC
CDR3 protein: CASSFPGLAGLNEQFF

D gene: TRBD2
clone size: -
J gene: TRBJ2-2
V gene: TRBV5-4
CDR3 length: 18
CDR3 DNA: TGTGCCAGCAGCCTCGGGGGGGGGCTAGCGGCGAACACCGGGGAGCTGTTTTTT
CDR3 protein: CASSLGGGLAANTGELFF

D gene: TRBD1
clone size: -
J gene: TRBJ2-2
V gene: TRBV5-5
CDR3 length: 16
CDR3 DNA: TGTGCCAGCAGCTTAGGGGGCCCCGCGAACACCGGGGAGCTGTTTTTT
CDR3 protein: CASSLGGPANTGELFF

D gene: -
clone size: -
J gene: TRBJ1-1
V gene: TRBV7-9
CDR3 length: 12
CDR3 DNA: TGTGCCAGCAGCTTACGCGAGATTGAAGCTTTCTTT
CDR3 protein: CASSLREIEAFF

D gene: -
clone size: -
J gene: TRBJ2-7
V gene: TRBV11-3
CDR3 length: 16
CDR3 DNA: TGTGCCAGCAGCTTAGAACGGTTGGGCAGCTCCTACGAGCAGTACTTC
CDR3 protein: CASSLERLGSSYEQYF

D gene: -
clone size: -
J gene: TRBJ2-7
V gene: TRBV3-1/TRBV3-2
CDR3 length: 14
CDR3 DNA: TGTGCCAGCAGCTCTGTTCGAAGAGGATTCGAGCAGTACTTC
CDR3 protein: CASSSVRRGFEQYF

D gene: TRBD1
clone size: -
J gene: TRBJ1-2
V gene: TRBV7-3
CDR3 length: 15
CDR3 DNA: TGTGCCAGCAGCCTAGCAGGGGGTGGGGTGGTCGGTTACACCTTC
CDR3 protein: CASSLAGGGVVGYTF

D gene: TRBD2
clone size: -
J gene: TRBJ2-1
V gene: TRBV19
CDR3 length: 17
CDR3 DNA: TGTGCCAGTAGTAATCGGGGTGGCGGGAGGGTCTACAATGAGCAGTTCTTC
CDR3 protein: CASSNRGGGRVYNEQFF

D gene: TRBD1
clone size: -
J gene: TRBJ2-7
V gene: TRBV5-1
CDR3 length: 15
CDR3 DNA: TGCGCCAGCAGCCTGACGGGACAGGAGAACTACGAGCAGTACTTC
CDR3 protein: CASSLTGQENYEQYF

D gene: -
clone size: once
J gene: TRBJ1-4
V gene: TRBV12-3/TRBV12-4
CDR3 length: 13
CDR3 DNA: TGTGCCAGCAGTTTTGTGGGGGGTGAAAAACTGTTTTTT
CDR3 protein: CASSFVGGEKLFF

D gene: -
clone size: -
J gene: TRBJ1-2
V gene: TRBV18
CDR3 length: 13
CDR3 DNA: TGTGCCAGCTCACGGGGGGGGAGTGATGGCTACACCTTC
CDR3 protein: CASSRGGSDGYTF

D gene: TRBD1
clone size: -
J gene: TRBJ1-6
V gene: TRBV27
CDR3 length: 16
CDR3 DNA: TGTGCCAGCAGGACTCTCCCAGGGGGCGCGGGTTCACCCCTCCACTTT
CDR3 protein: CASRTLPGGAGSPLHF

D gene: TRBD1
clone size: -
J gene: TRBJ1-1
V gene: TRBV5-5
CDR3 length: 14
CDR3 DNA: TGTGCCAGCGGACACAGGGGAATGGACACTGAAGCTTTCTTT
CDR3 protein: CASGHRGMDTEAFF

D gene: TRBD1
clone size: -
J gene: TRBJ1-4
V gene: TRBV6-5
CDR3 length: 16
CDR3 DNA: TGTGCCAGCAGTTCAACAGGGGCCACAACTAATGAAAAACTGTTTTTT
CDR3 protein: CASSSTGATTNEKLFF

D gene: -
clone size: -
J gene: TRBJ1-5
V gene: TRBV5-6
CDR3 length: 14
CDR3 DNA: TGTGCCAGCAGCCGCCTTACTGTTAGTCAGCCCCAGCATTTT
CDR3 protein: CASSRLTVSQPQHF

D gene: -
clone size: -
J gene: TRBJ2-7
V gene: TRBV19
CDR3 length: 17
CDR3 DNA: TGTGCCAGTAGTCCCTGGACAGCGTTCACTCACTCCTACGAGCAGTACTTC
CDR3 protein: CASSPWTAFTHSYEQYF

D gene: -
clone size: -
J gene: TRBJ2-5
V gene: TRBV9
CDR3 length: 16
CDR3 DNA: TGTGCCAGCAGCGTAGCTTTGGAGTCCGCTTTGGAGACCCAGTACTTC
CDR3 protein: CASSVALESALETQYF

D gene: -
clone size: -
J gene: TRBJ2-7
V gene: TRBV28
CDR3 length: 18
CDR3 DNA: TGTGCCAGCAGATCCTCCCCCTTTCACAGCGGAAGCTCCTACGAGCAGTACTTC
CDR3 protein: CASRSSPFHSGSSYEQYF

D gene: TRBD1
clone size: -
J gene: TRBJ1-4
V gene: TRBV9
CDR3 length: 14
CDR3 DNA: TGTGCCAGCAATTCGGGACAGGTTAATGAAAAACTGTTTTTT
CDR3 protein: CASNSGQVNEKLFF

D gene: TRBD1
clone size: few
J gene: TRBJ1-2
V gene: TRBV6-5
CDR3 length: 14
CDR3 DNA: TGTGCCAGCAATCTCGCGGGACAGGAATATGGCTACACCTTC
CDR3 protein: CASNLAGQEYGYTF

D gene: TRBD1
clone size: -
J gene: TRBJ1-2
V gene: TRBV19
CDR3 length: 16
CDR3 DNA: TGTGCCAGTAGTAACCGGGACAGGGAGTTGATACATGGCTACACCTTC
CDR3 protein: CASSNRDRELIHGYTF

D gene: -
clone size: -
J gene: TRBJ1-4
V gene: TRBV6-5
CDR3 length: 15
CDR3 DNA: TGTGCCAGCAGTTACGTTCCCCGGGTGGATGAAAAACTGTTTTTT
CDR3 protein: CASSYVPRVDEKLFF

D gene: TRBD2
clone size: -
J gene: TRBJ2-7
V gene: TRBV3-1/TRBV3-2
CDR3 length: 17
CDR3 DNA: TGTGCCAGCAGCCACCCCCTTCGGACTAGCGGGAGCTACGAGCAGTACTTC
CDR3 protein: CASSHPLRTSGSYEQYF

D gene: -
clone size: -
J gene: TRBJ2-1
V gene: TRBV3-1/TRBV3-2
CDR3 length: 13
CDR3 DNA: TGTGCCAGCAGCCTACGAGAGGTCAATGAGCAGTTCTTC
CDR3 protein: CASSLREVNEQFF

D gene: TRBD2
clone size: -
J gene: TRBJ2-1
V gene: TRBV2
CDR3 length: 13
CDR3 DNA: TGTGCCAGCAGGGACGGACTAGCGGGAGCTGGGTTCTTC
CDR3 protein: CASRDGLAGAGFF

D gene: TRBD1
clone size: -
J gene: TRBJ2-7
V gene: TRBV28
CDR3 length: 15
CDR3 DNA: TGTGCCAGCATCCTTTCCGGGACAGGGAGTAACGAGCAGTACTTC
CDR3 protein: CASILSGTGSNEQYF